This record concerns one TCR beta chain sequence. Its antigen remains unidentified. Profiled with immunoSEQ multiplex PCR; TCRdb holds only in-frame clones, not every one. The sample yields roughly 2,000,000 clones, 80% to 95% seen once. J was trimmed by 3 bases and V by 4 bases; bases with no gene match: 17. This CDR3 is built from 18 residues. Per the germline V gene, CDR1 is SGHDT and CDR2 is YYEEEE. The source of the sample is a study of shared clonotypes between healthy human individuals. General study findings and limits: Clonotype sharing across several donors was observed for 4% to 5.5% of naive CD4 clonotypes.

CD45RO negativity and positive selection for CCR7 defined naive CD8 cells, a population that excluded terminally differentiated effector memory CD45RA+ cells. The sequence was collected from a man between 18 and 29 years old in good health. Some clones in this sample may be carry-over from other donors' samples. The material sequenced was naive CD8+ T cells from PBMCs. The chain has TRBV5-6 and TRBJ1-1, with TRBD1 identical over 8 bases. CDR3 DNA sequence: TGTGCCAGCAGCCGATTTCTCAGGGGGCGGGGTGGGGACACTGAAGCTTTCTTT. Its translation: CASSRFLRGRGGDTEAFF.